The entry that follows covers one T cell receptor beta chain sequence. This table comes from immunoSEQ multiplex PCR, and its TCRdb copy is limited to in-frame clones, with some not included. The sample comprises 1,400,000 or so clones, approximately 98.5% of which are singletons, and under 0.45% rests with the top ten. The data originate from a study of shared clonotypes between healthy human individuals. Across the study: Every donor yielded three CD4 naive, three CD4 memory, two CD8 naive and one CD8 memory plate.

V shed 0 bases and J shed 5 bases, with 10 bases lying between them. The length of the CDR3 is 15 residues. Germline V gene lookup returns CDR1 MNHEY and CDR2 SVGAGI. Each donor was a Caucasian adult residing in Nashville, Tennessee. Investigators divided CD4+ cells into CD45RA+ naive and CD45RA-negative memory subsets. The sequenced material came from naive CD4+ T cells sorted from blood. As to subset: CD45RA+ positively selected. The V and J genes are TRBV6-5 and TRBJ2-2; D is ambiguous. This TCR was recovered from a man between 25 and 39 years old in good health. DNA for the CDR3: TGTGCCAGCAGTTACTCGCCCACGACTACCGGGGAGCTGTTTTTT. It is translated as CASSYSPTTTGELFF.